The clone carrying this TCR beta chain was picked up a small number of times. Its cognate antigen is unknown. This specimen belongs to a study of cytomegalovirus exposure and HLA in healthy donors. Study-level results: With further analysis later on, most CMV-associated TCR beta chains appeared HLA-restricted.

Primers for the PCR totalled 60 Vbeta and 13 Jbeta. Produced via immunoSEQ multiplex PCR; TCRdb's table is partial and in-frame only. The profile shows 120,000 to 150,000 clones, about 75% of them singletons. Healthy individuals who donated bone marrow served as the donors. The sample taken for sequencing was PBMCs. This clonotype originated in a woman under 40 in good health and CMV-seronegative.

The CDR3 protein is CASSPHFYQPQHF. The CDR3 bases are TGTGCCAGTAGTCCCCACTTCTATCAGCCCCAGCATTTT. This sequence joins TRBV19 and TRBJ1-5; D gene unclear. The CDR3 contains 13 residues. Germline CDR1 reads LNHDA; CDR2 reads SQIVND (reference sequence). Trimming stripped 5 bases from V and 5 bases from J, with 10 bases between.